This TCR beta chain originates from a study of T-cell memory formation after mild COVID-19. This clonotype was seen repeatedly, ten times or more. This CDR3 comprises 12 residues. CDR1 is SNHLY, CDR2 FYNNEI, per germline. V was clipped by 6 bases and J by 5 bases, with 10 bases between them. TCRdb called the 5' RACE reads again in MiXCR, with one record for every CDR3 protein. The data contain about 350,000 distinct CDR3 sequences, approximately 14% of them singletons. Input material: PBMCs or a T cell subset sorted from them (not recorded which). The rearrangement uses TRBV2 and TRBJ2-5; D ambiguous. The clonotype was recovered from a man aged 18-30 years who had mild COVID-19 (a few samples of this study predate the infection). Cell type and time point are not known. The CDR3 sequence is CASSTSGETQYF. CDR3 nucleotides: TGTGCCAGCAGCACCTCCGGGGAGACCCAGTACTTC.